These T cell receptor beta chains were read from a single sample in a study of T cell responses to AZD1222 COVID-19 vaccine. The assay was immunoSEQ multiplex PCR, and TCRdb's table has in-frame clones only and misses some. Here the sample spans 160,000 or so clones, approximately 87% being singletons. This specimen consisted of peripheral blood, obtained 28 days after the second AZD1222 dose. The receptors come from an adult who received the AZD1222 COVID-19 vaccine. CDR3s include the opening cysteine and the closing phenylalanine or tryptophan. D genes are given only for firm matches. For some rows the clone size is stated as once, few or many, or as a class when expanded; others skip it.

V gene,D gene,clone size,J gene,CDR3 protein,CDR3 DNA
TRBV10-3,NA,NA,TRBJ2-7,CAISDIEVSYEQYF,TGTGCCATCAGTGATATCGAGGTATCCTACGAGCAGTACTTC
TRBV5-1,NA,NA,TRBJ1-1,CASSLVLGSEAFF,TGCGCCAGCAGCTTGGTCCTAGGCAGCGAAGCTTTCTTT
TRBV4-1,TRBD2,NA,TRBJ2-7,CASSRDRDYSYEQYF,TGCGCCAGCAGCCGAGACCGGGACTATTCCTACGAGCAGTACTTC
TRBV12-5,NA,NA,TRBJ2-1,CASGLGDWLAFF,TGTGCTAGTGGTTTGGGGGACTGGCTAGCGTTCTTC
TRBV7-3,TRBD1,few,TRBJ1-2,CASSPTGADQSYTF,TGTGCCAGCAGCCCCACAGGGGCCGACCAGTCTTACACCTTC
TRBV19,NA,NA,TRBJ1-4,CASSRGQNHEKLFF,TGTGCCAGTAGTAGGGGTCAGAACCATGAAAAACTGTTTTTT
TRBV2,NA,once,TRBJ1-5,CASSPQASHSNQPQHF,TGTGCCAGCAGTCCCCAAGCCAGTCATAGCAATCAGCCCCAGCATTTT
TRBV18,NA,NA,TRBJ2-7,CASSPTRVPYEQYF,TGTGCCAGCTCACCGACGAGAGTTCCCTACGAGCAGTACTTC
TRBV7-9,TRBD1,NA,TRBJ1-4,CASSLGLGQEEKLFF,TGTGCCAGCAGCTTAGGGTTGGGACAGGAGGAAAAACTGTTTTTT
TRBV6-5,TRBD1,NA,TRBJ2-3,CAGKGAGTDTQYF,TGTGCCGGCAAGGGGGCAGGCACAGATACGCAGTATTTT
TRBV5-6,NA,NA,TRBJ1-2,CASSFQGNYGYTF,TGTGCCAGCAGCTTCCAGGGGAACTATGGCTACACCTTC
TRBV9,NA,NA,TRBJ2-1,CASSPRSSYNEQFF,TGTGCCAGCAGCCCCAGAAGCTCCTACAATGAGCAGTTCTTC
TRBV25-1,NA,NA,TRBJ2-6,CASSVPGSGANVLTF,TGTGCCAGCAGCGTGCCGGGCTCTGGGGCCAACGTCCTGACTTTC
TRBV6-6,NA,NA,TRBJ1-2,CASSQQGGGYTF,TGTGCCAGCAGTCAACAGGGTGGTGGCTACACCTTC
TRBV5-1,NA,NA,TRBJ1-2,CASSFGQGPGGYTF,TGCGCCAGCAGCTTTGGTCAGGGCCCGGGGGGCTACACCTTC
TRBV5-1,NA,NA,TRBJ1-4,CASSFGGDGEKLFF,TGCGCCAGCAGCTTCGGAGGGGATGGTGAAAAACTGTTTTTT
TRBV9,NA,NA,TRBJ1-4,CASSVVPNEKLFF,TGTGCCAGCAGCGTAGTGCCTAATGAAAAACTGTTTTTT
TRBV29-1,NA,NA,TRBJ2-3,CSVDRASTDTQYF,TGCAGCGTTGACCGCGCTAGCACAGATACGCAGTATTTT
TRBV27,NA,NA,TRBJ2-7,CASSPGRHEQYF,TGTGCCAGCAGTCCGGGGAGGCACGAGCAGTACTTC
TRBV14,TRBD1,NA,TRBJ2-3,CASSDWTGRDTQYF,TGTGCCAGCAGCGACTGGACAGGAAGGGATACGCAGTATTTT
TRBV11-2,TRBD1,NA,TRBJ2-2,CASSYTGGTGELFF,TGTGCCAGCAGCTACACAGGGGGCACCGGGGAGCTGTTTTTT
TRBV7-3,NA,NA,TRBJ2-5,CASSLSRGGPQETQYF,TGTGCCAGCAGCTTGAGCAGGGGAGGGCCCCAAGAGACCCAGTACTTC
TRBV3-1/TRBV3-2,TRBD2,NA,TRBJ2-1,CASSQGLARSNEQFF,TGTGCCAGCAGCCAAGGACTAGCCCGCAGCAATGAGCAGTTCTTC
TRBV12-3/TRBV12-4,NA,few,TRBJ2-3,CASSLRDTQYF,TGTGCCAGCAGTCTACGGGATACGCAGTATTTT
TRBV6-5,TRBD1,NA,TRBJ2-5,CASSRTGDQETQYF,TGTGCCAGCAGCCGGACAGGGGACCAAGAGACCCAGTACTTC
TRBV11-2,NA,few,TRBJ2-7,CASNWDEPNSLEQYF,TGTGCCAGCAATTGGGACGAACCGAACTCTTTGGAGCAGTACTTC
TRBV19,TRBD2,NA,TRBJ2-2,CASSMLLAGWDTGELFF,TGTGCCAGTAGTATGTTACTAGCGGGGTGGGACACCGGGGAGCTGTTTTTT
TRBV7-9,NA,NA,TRBJ1-3,CASSLGVSGNTIYF,TGTGCCAGCAGCCTAGGGGTGTCTGGAAACACCATATATTTT
TRBV12-3/TRBV12-4,NA,NA,TRBJ1-2,CASGWWGGYTF,TGTGCCAGCGGCTGGTGGGGTGGCTACACCTTC
TRBV4-1,NA,NA,TRBJ1-4,CASTARDTPGFEKLFF,TGCGCCAGCACGGCCCGGGACACACCTGGTTTTGAAAAACTGTTTTTT
TRBV23-1,NA,NA,TRBJ1-1,CASSLRCRGANTEAFF,TGCGCCAGCAGTCTACGCTGCCGAGGGGCGAACACTGAAGCTTTCTTT
TRBV6-6,TRBD1,NA,TRBJ1-5,CASSYSTGGQPQHF,TGTGCCAGCAGTTACTCGACAGGGGGACAGCCCCAGCATTTT
TRBV7-8,NA,NA,TRBJ1-5,CASSGDRTANQPQHF,TGTGCCAGCAGCGGGGATCGGACAGCAAATCAGCCCCAGCATTTT
TRBV6-1,NA,NA,TRBJ2-5,CASSEIWETQYF,TGTGCCAGCAGTGAAATTTGGGAGACCCAGTACTTC
TRBV5-4,NA,NA,TRBJ1-4,CASTTLPPGSGEKLFF,TGTGCCAGCACCACACTTCCTCCAGGGTCCGGGGAAAAACTGTTTTTT
TRBV4-2,NA,NA,TRBJ1-1,CASSATQGLNTEAFF,TGTGCCAGCAGCGCCACCCAGGGGTTGAACACTGAAGCTTTCTTT
TRBV5-1,NA,NA,TRBJ1-6,CASSLRNREGSDSPLHF,TGCGCCAGCAGCTTGAGGAATAGAGAGGGCTCGGACTCACCCCTCCACTTT
TRBV6-2/TRBV6-3,NA,few,TRBJ1-1,CASSESAENTEAFF,TGTGCCAGCAGCGAATCCGCCGAGAACACTGAAGCTTTCTTT
TRBV7-9,TRBD1,once,TRBJ2-1,CASSLDRGGEQFF,TGTGCCAGCAGCTTAGACAGGGGCGGGGAGCAGTTCTTC
TRBV10-3,NA,NA,TRBJ1-1,CAISGGPAADTEAFF,TGTGCCATCAGTGGGGGGCCCGCGGCGGACACTGAAGCTTTCTTT
TRBV15,TRBD1,NA,TRBJ2-3,CATSIEPGQGVPRTDTQYF,TGTGCCACCAGCATCGAGCCCGGGCAGGGGGTTCCGCGGACAGATACGCAGTATTTT
TRBV11-2,NA,NA,TRBJ2-2,CASRLLEVSGTGELFF,TGTGCCAGCAGACTTTTGGAGGTTTCGGGCACCGGGGAGCTGTTTTTT
TRBV9,NA,few,TRBJ1-2,CASSVQGVHYGYTF,TGTGCCAGCAGCGTACAGGGAGTCCACTATGGCTACACCTTC
TRBV2,TRBD1,NA,TRBJ1-1,CASSPQEGAVTEAFF,TGTGCCAGCAGCCCCCAGGAGGGGGCGGTCACTGAAGCTTTCTTT
TRBV4-3,NA,NA,TRBJ2-7,CASSQDLRGPYEQYF,TGCGCCAGCAGCCAAGATCTGAGGGGCCCCTACGAGCAGTACTTC
TRBV5-1,NA,NA,TRBJ1-6,CASSLEPADSYNSPLHF,TGCGCCAGCAGCTTGGAACCAGCCGACTCCTATAATTCACCCCTCCACTTT